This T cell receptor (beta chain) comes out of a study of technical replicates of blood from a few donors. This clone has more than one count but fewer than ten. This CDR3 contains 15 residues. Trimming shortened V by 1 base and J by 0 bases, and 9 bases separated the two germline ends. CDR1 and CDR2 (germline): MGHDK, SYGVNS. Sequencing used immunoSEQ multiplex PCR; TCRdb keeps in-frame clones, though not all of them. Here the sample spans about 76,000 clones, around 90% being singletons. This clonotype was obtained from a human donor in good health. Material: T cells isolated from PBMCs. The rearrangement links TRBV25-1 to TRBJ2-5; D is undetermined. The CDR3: CASSESETYQETQYF. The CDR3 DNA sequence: TGTGCCAGCAGTGAATCGGAGACGTACCAAGAGACCCAGTACTTC.